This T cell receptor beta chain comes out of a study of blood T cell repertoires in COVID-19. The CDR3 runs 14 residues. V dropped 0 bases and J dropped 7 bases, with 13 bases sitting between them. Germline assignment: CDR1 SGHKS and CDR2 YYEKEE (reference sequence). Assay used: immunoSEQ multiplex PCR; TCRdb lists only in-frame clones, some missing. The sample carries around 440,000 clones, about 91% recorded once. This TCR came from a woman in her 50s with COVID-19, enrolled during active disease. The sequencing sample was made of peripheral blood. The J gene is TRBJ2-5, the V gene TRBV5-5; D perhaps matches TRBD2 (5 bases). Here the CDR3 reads CASSLARESWTQYF. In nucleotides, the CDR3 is TGTGCCAGCAGCTTGGCCCGGGAAAGCTGGACCCAGTACTTC.